A selection of T cell receptor beta chains follows, all from one sample in a study of early T cells in non-severe SARS-CoV-2 infection. TCRdb re-derived calls from the 5' RACE reads in MiXCR, one entry per CDR3 protein. The sample lists around 63,000 distinct CDR3 sequences; about a tenth were seen once. The input for sequencing was whole blood, taken at baseline. These receptors all come from an adult who was a healthcare worker with PCR-confirmed SARS-CoV-2 infection or an uninfected control (not recorded which). Both conserved end residues are part of each CDR3. Each record gives: D gene, V gene, J gene, clone size, CDR3 DNA, CDR3 protein. D genes are given only for firm matches. Not all rows give a size; the values are once, few, many and, for expanded clones, a class.

.	TRBV28	TRBJ1-2	few	TGTGCCAGCAGTTCTCCGGGGGGCACTTCTAACTATGGCTACACCTTC	CASSSPGGTSNYGYTF
TRBD1	TRBV7-6	TRBJ2-5	.	TGTGCCAGCAGTGCCGACAGGGGAAAGACCCAGTACTTC	CASSADRGKTQYF
.	TRBV11-2	TRBJ1-3	few	TGTGCCAGCAGCTTAGACGGCTACTCTGGAAACACCATATATTTT	CASSLDGYSGNTIYF
.	TRBV5-1	TRBJ2-1	.	TGCGCCAGCAGCCCCTGTGGCTCCTACAATGAGCAGTTCTTC	CASSPCGSYNEQFF
TRBD1	TRBV29-1	TRBJ2-7	.	TGCAGCGTGGGGGACAGGGTGAGGGAGCAGTACTTC	CSVGDRVREQYF
.	TRBV5-6	TRBJ2-1	many	TGTGCCAGCAGCCTAGGAGATCTCTACAATGAGCAGTTCTTC	CASSLGDLYNEQFF
TRBD1	TRBV7-2	TRBJ2-1	.	TGTGCCAGCAGCTATGACAGGGATGCGCAGTTCTTC	CASSYDRDAQFF
.	TRBV4-3	TRBJ1-2	few	TGCGCCAGCAGCCAAAACCACGGACTTACCTATGGCTACACCTTC	CASSQNHGLTYGYTF
TRBD2	TRBV28	TRBJ2-1	many	TGTGCCAGCAGTTCCATTAGCGGGCCTTACAATGAGCAGTTCTTC	CASSSISGPYNEQFF
.	TRBV18	TRBJ2-7	many	TGTGCCAGCTCAGCGCCAAGACTTGGCCTTTACGAGCAGTACTTC	CASSAPRLGLYEQYF
TRBD1	TRBV9	TRBJ1-1	many	TGTGCCAGCAGCGTAACGGTCCCGGGACAGGGGCCCGGTGAAGCTTTCTTT	CASSVTVPGQGPGEAFF
TRBD2	TRBV7-2	TRBJ2-7	.	TGTGCCAGCAGCCACGGGGAGGGGGAGCAGTACTTC	CASSHGEGEQYF
.	TRBV20-1	TRBJ2-7	many	TGCAGTGCTAGAGATAGGAAGCAATTCTACGAGCAGTACTTC	CSARDRKQFYEQYF
.	TRBV9	TRBJ1-1	.	TGTGCCAGCAGCGAGGGGGGATCGGAAGCTTTCTTT	CASSEGGSEAFF
.	TRBV29-1	TRBJ2-3	many	TGCAGCGTACCGGGACTTCTCCACACAGATACGCAGTATTTT	CSVPGLLHTDTQYF
.	TRBV10-2	TRBJ2-7	many	TGCGCCAGCAGTGATGTAACTCAGCGTGAGCAGTACTTC	CASSDVTQREQYF
TRBD1	TRBV7-2	TRBJ2-5	few	TGTGCCAGCAGCCTCGACAGGGCACAAGAGACCCAGTACTTC	CASSLDRAQETQYF
.	TRBV28	TRBJ1-2	few	TGTGCCAGCAACACCGTGGGCTATGGCTACACCTTC	CASNTVGYGYTF
.	TRBV18	TRBJ1-1	.	TGTGCCAGCTCACCACGAGCCACAGGGAACACTGAAGCTTTCTTT	CASSPRATGNTEAFF
TRBD2	TRBV10-3	TRBJ2-5	few	TGTGCCATCAGTGAAAATTTTGGGGGAGGGCAAGAGACCCAGTACTTC	CAISENFGGGQETQYF
.	TRBV9	TRBJ2-7	.	TGTGCCAGCAGCGTAGGAGGCACCGAAATGGGCGAGCAGTACTTC	CASSVGGTEMGEQYF
TRBD1	TRBV12-3/TRBV12-4	TRBJ1-4	.	TGTGCCAGCAGTATTCAGGGGGCGGACGAAAAACTGTTTTTT	CASSIQGADEKLFF
.	TRBV27	TRBJ2-7	many	TGTGCCAGCAGTGTTCAGGGGAACGTGTACGAGCAGTACTTC	CASSVQGNVYEQYF
.	TRBV7-9	TRBJ2-3	many	TGTGCCAGCAGCTTATTTGCTAGCACAGATACGCAGTATTTT	CASSLFASTDTQYF
TRBD1	TRBV28	TRBJ1-2	few	TGTGCCAGCAGTTCCGGACAGGGGTACTATGGCTACACCTTC	CASSSGQGYYGYTF
.	TRBV11-3	TRBJ1-1	medium-sized	TGTGCCAGCAGCTTAACCACCAACACTGAAGCTTTCTTT	CASSLTTNTEAFF
.	TRBV9	TRBJ1-5	few	TGTGCCAGCAGCGTAGGCCCAGCAAGCAATCAGCCCCAGCATTTT	CASSVGPASNQPQHF
TRBD2	TRBV4-2	TRBJ2-7	.	TGTGCCAGCAGCCGGGAGGCTAGCGGAACCTACGAGCAGTACTTC	CASSREASGTYEQYF
.	TRBV10-3	TRBJ2-3	many	TGTGCCATCAAGGAGACAGCAAGCACAGATACGCAGTATTTT	CAIKETASTDTQYF
TRBD1	TRBV7-9	TRBJ2-7	many	TGTGCCAGCAGCTTCGAGGGAATTATGGGGACAGAGGGTATGATCTACGAGCAGTACTTC	CASSFEGIMGTEGMIYEQYF
.	TRBV29-1	TRBJ2-2	many	TGCAGCGTTGGGGTACGGATCACCGGGGAGCTGTTTTTT	CSVGVRITGELFF
.	TRBV28	TRBJ1-1	many	TGTGCCAGCAGCTCGGACAGACCGAACACTGAAGCTTTCTTT	CASSSDRPNTEAFF
TRBD2	TRBV19	TRBJ2-3	many	TGTGCCAGTAGATTGGCGGGAGGGCCGACAGATACGCAGTATTTT	CASRLAGGPTDTQYF
.	TRBV6-2/TRBV6-3	TRBJ2-7	many	TGTGCCAGCAGGGGTAGCGGACCCGTCCACGAGCAGTACTTC	CASRGSGPVHEQYF
TRBD2	TRBV9	TRBJ2-1	few	TGTGCCAGCAGCCGACTAGCGGGAGATTTTGTTGAGCAGTTCTTC	CASSRLAGDFVEQFF
TRBD2	TRBV20-1	TRBJ2-5	few	TGCAGTGCCCCAACTAGCGGGAGAGATGGAGAGACCCAGTACTTC	CSAPTSGRDGETQYF
.	TRBV29-1	TRBJ2-1	.	TGCAGCGTTGAAGGTTTAAGTCACTCGCAGTTCTTC	CSVEGLSHSQFF
.	TRBV28	TRBJ1-6	.	TGTGCCAGCAGTTTCGCGCAAGGGGCGAGTTCACCCCTCCACTTT	CASSFAQGASSPLHF
.	TRBV5-1	TRBJ2-2	few	TGCGCCAGCAGCTTGGCTCGGGGGGCCGACACCGGGGAGCTGTTTTTT	CASSLARGADTGELFF
.	TRBV6-6	TRBJ2-5	few	TGTGCCAGCAGTCATACCGGGACTGCGAAAGAGACCCAGTACTTC	CASSHTGTAKETQYF
TRBD2	TRBV20-1	TRBJ2-3	few	TGCAGTGCTAGAGGGCTAGCGGGAGCAAACACAGATACGCAGTATTTT	CSARGLAGANTDTQYF
.	TRBV28	TRBJ2-7	few	TGTGCCAGCAGTTTGCTGCTCAATGGGGCTCACGAGCAGTACTTC	CASSLLLNGAHEQYF
TRBD1	TRBV5-1	TRBJ1-1	many	TGCGCCAGCAGCTTGGACAGGGGCGTCACTGAAGCTTTCTTT	CASSLDRGVTEAFF
.	TRBV3-1	TRBJ1-4	few	TGTGCCAGCAGCCAACAGGGCGGTAATGAAAAACTGTTTTTT	CASSQQGGNEKLFF
.	TRBV4-3	TRBJ1-2	.	TGCACCAGCAGCCAAGACACTGCAGCTAACTATGGCTACACCTTC	CTSSQDTAANYGYTF
TRBD2	TRBV6-5	TRBJ2-1	few	TGTGCCAGCAGTTACTCGGGGACTAGCGGGAGTAAGTTCTTC	CASSYSGTSGSKFF
.	TRBV2	TRBJ2-7	few	TGTGCCAGCAAAGGGAGTACCTACGAGCAGTACTTC	CASKGSTYEQYF
TRBD1	TRBV20-1	TRBJ1-2	many	TGCAGTGCTCCTGGACAGGGGAGGACGGTGGGCTATGGCTACACCTTC	CSAPGQGRTVGYGYTF